These 27 T cell receptor beta chains share one sample of origin, sequenced in a study of regulatory T cells in long-lasting Graves disease. Library construction for TCR beta used iRepertoire HTBI primers and Arm-PCR of CDR3 regions. TCRdb re-called the multiplex PCR reads through MiXCR, storing one row per CDR3 protein. Here the sample spans about 540,000 distinct CDR3 sequences, 13% being singletons. The time point here: newly diagnosed GD, antithyroid drugs for less than 3 months. Scientists built the TCR library using RNA that was extracted from PBMCs. The sample was also reused in another study, on T cells in Graves' hyperthyroidism and ophthalmopathy.

Sequenced here: peripheral blood mononuclear cells (PBMCs), sampled at new diagnosis, from a patient treated with antithyroid drugs. Source of these receptors: a man younger than 45 with Graves disease.

This chain connects TRBV19 to TRBJ1-2; D may be TRBD1 (5 bases). The CDR3 runs 16 residues. Germline assignment: CDR1 LNHDA and CDR2 SQIVND (reference sequence). V was trimmed by 7 bases and J by 7 bases, leaving 25 bases between them. The DNA for the CDR3 is TGTGCCAGTATAGCGCGAAAGGAGGGGCGAAAGGTTGGCTACACCTTC. It encodes CASIARKEGRKVGYTF.

This clonotype showed up many times. The CDR3 DNA reads as TGTGCTAGTGGTCTGGGGGTAAGTAATTACGAGCAGTACTTC. Amino acid sequence: CASGLGVSNYEQYF. The chain carries TRBV12-5 and TRBJ2-7; D may be TRBD1 or TRBD2 (5 bases each). Trimming shortened V by 5 bases and J by 4 bases, and 15 bases separated the two germline ends. The CDR3 runs to 14 residues. Germline loops: CDR1 LGHNT, CDR2 FRNRAP.

This clonotype was seen at least ten times. The V call is TRBV9, the J call TRBJ1-6, with 7 bases aligning to TRBD1. V gave up 3 bases and J gave up 6 bases; unmatched junction bases: 6. Germline V gene sequence: CDR1 SGDLS, CDR2 YYNGEE. The CDR3 contains 15 residues. The CDR3 is CASSDPGTANSPLHF. CDR3 nucleotide sequence: TGTGCCAGCAGCGATCCCGGGACAGCTAATTCACCCCTCCACTTT.

This clonotype was found many times. The rearrangement uses TRBV2 and TRBJ1-5, with TRBD1 identical over 7 bases. Germline CDR1 is SNHLY and CDR2 is FYNNEI. J lost 5 bases, V lost 5 bases, and 6 bases had no gene match. This CDR3 comprises 14 residues. CDR3 amino acids: CASSRQGSYQPQHF. The CDR3 nucleotides read TGTGCCAGCAGTCGACAGGGATCTTATCAGCCCCAGCATTTT.

To note about this clonotype: The junction differs from germline at one of its ends, possibly a read error. V usage is TRBV18 and J usage is TRBJ1-1; 8 bases align to TRBD1. CDR3 length: 15 amino acids. Germline CDR1 KGHSH, CDR2 LQKENI. In DNA form, the CDR3 reads TGTGCCAGCTCATCACAGGGGGAGGTGGACACTGAAGCCTTCTTT. Translation gives CASSSQGEVDTEAFF.

This clonotype was found many times. The chain links TRBV6-1 to TRBJ2-1, with 7 bases identical to TRBD2. The CDR3 covers 17 residues. Trimming took 6 bases from V and 3 from J; bases not matched to a gene: 14. Germline CDR1 reads MNHNS; CDR2 reads SASEGT. The CDR3 DNA sequence: TGTGCCAGCAGGATCGGGACTACAACAGGTCTCTACAATGAGCAGTTCTTC. Translation gives CASRIGTTTGLYNEQFF.

The chain links TRBV27 to TRBJ2-7; D ambiguous. The germline CDR1 and CDR2 sequences are MNHEY and SMNVEV (reference sequence). The CDR3 runs to 20 residues. V was pared by 2 bases and J by 2 bases, with 28 bases between. As DNA, the CDR3 is TGTGCCAGCAGTTTACCGGTAGAACTACCGGGCCCCAGAGACCCCTACGAGCAGTACTTC. Protein product: CASSLPVELPGPRDPYEQYF.

This clonotype came up a few times. Here the CDR3 reads CASSGVGALATNEKLFF. CDR3 DNA sequence: TGCGCCAGCAGCGGTGTCGGGGCCCTTGCAACTAATGAAAAACTGTTTTTT. The chain uses TRBV5-1 and TRBJ1-4; possibly TRBD1 for D (5 bases). The CDR3 contains 17 residues. In germline, CDR1 is SGHRS, CDR2 YFSETQ. Trimming took 4 bases from V and 0 from J, leaving 16 bases between them.

The chain is built from TRBV6-1 and TRBJ1-2; no clear D. The CDR3 consists of 11 residues. V lost 6 bases to trimming and J lost 7 bases, with 9 bases between them. Germline V gives CDR1 MNHNS, CDR2 SASEGT. The CDR3 spells CASSHSFGYTF. CDR3 nucleotides: TGTGCCAGCAGCCACAGCTTTGGCTACACCTTC.

This clonotype was seen many times. V and J are TRBV2 and TRBJ1-1; D remains unclear. The V and J ends lost 5 bases and 10 bases respectively, with 20 bases between them. The CDR3 runs 14 residues. Germline loops: CDR1 SNHLY, CDR2 FYNNEI. The CDR3, as DNA: TGTGCCAGCAGTCCGCCCGTCCTCGCGTTCGGAGCTTTCTTT. Protein sequence: CASSPPVLAFGAFF.

Comment on this clonotype: A clone one base away is much larger, so this may be a read error. The chain recombines TRBV29-1 with TRBJ2-1, with TRBD1 matching over 11 bases. This CDR3 contains 13 residues. The germline V gene has CDR1 SQVTM and CDR2 ANQGSEA. The CDR3 DNA reads as TGCAGCGCGGACAGGGGGCTTTACAATGGGCAGTTCTTC. Its protein product is CSADRGLYNGQFF.

The rearrangement uses TRBV20-1 and TRBJ2-3; 9 bases are shared with TRBD2. CDR1 and CDR2 (germline): DFQATT, SNEGSKA (reference sequence). V was pared by 5 bases and J by 1 base, with 4 bases of the junction left unmatched. CDR3 length: 14 amino acids. CDR3 region: CSAPSGKGTDTQYF. In DNA, the CDR3 is TGCAGTGCTCCTAGCGGGAAGGGCACAGATACGCAGTATTTT.

This clonotype was seen ten or more times. At one of its ends the junction is not consistent with the germline gene, which may arise from a read error. This rearrangement joins TRBV10-1 to TRBJ2-3, with D perhaps assigned TRBD1 or TRBD2 (5 bases each). The CDR3 extends over 18 amino acids. CDR1 is WNHNN and CDR2 is SYGVQD in the germline V gene (reference sequence). The CDR3 region has the DNA TGCGCCAGCAGTGAGTCGGAGGAGCGGAGGCAAAGCACAGGTACGCAGTATTTT. It codes for CASSESEERRQSTGTQYF.

Worth noting for this clonotype: Possible read error: a much larger clone is one base away. The V and J genes are TRBV5-1 and TRBJ2-2; the match to TRBD1 covers 9 bases. This CDR3 is 14 amino acids long. J lost 5 bases, V lost 5 bases, and 4 bases had no gene match. CDR1 and CDR2 from the germline V gene are SGHRS and YFSETQ. In DNA form, the CDR3 reads TGCGCCAGCAGGCGGGGGACAGGGACCGGGGAGCTGTTTTTT. Its protein is CASRRGTGTGELFF.

This clonotype was counted ten times or more. In DNA form, the CDR3 reads TGTGCCAGCACGCAGGGCGGAACTGAAGCTTTCTTT. Translating it yields CASTQGGTEAFF. The chain has TRBV7-9 and TRBJ1-1, with D perhaps matching TRBD1 (5 bases). Germline V gives CDR1 SEHNR, CDR2 FQNEAQ (reference sequence). Trimming removed 7 bases at V and 5 bases at J, with 11 bases between. There are 12 residues in the CDR3.

On this clonotype itself: Being one base from a much bigger clone, this may be a read error. This chain connects TRBV3-1 to TRBJ2-7; weak D call: TRBD2 (5 bases). Germline V gene lookup returns CDR1 LGHDT and CDR2 YNNKEL (reference sequence). CDR3 length: 15 amino acids. CDR3 sequence reads: CASSQESGSLYERYF. The DNA for the CDR3 is TGTGCCAGCAGCCAAGAGTCGGGGAGCCTCTACGAGCGGTACTTC.

V is TRBV30 and J is TRBJ1-5; D is unclear. The germline V and J ends were trimmed by 2 bases and 2 bases, with 10 bases remaining between them. The CDR3 extends over 14 amino acids. The germline CDR1 and CDR2 sequences are GTSNPN and SVGIG (reference sequence). The CDR3 bases are TGTGCCTGGAGTAACCAGGTGGGCAATCAGCCCCAGCATTTT. This gives the protein CAWSNQVGNQPQHF.

This clonotype was detected many times. V usage is TRBV12-3 or TRBV12-4 and J usage is TRBJ2-1; 7 bases align to TRBD2. CDR3 size: 16 residues. Trimming cost V 7 bases and J 7 bases; bases outside gene matches: 16. In DNA, the CDR3 is TGTGCCAGCACCCCATCTGGAGCGGGAAGGGGAAATGAGCAGTTCTTC. Translating it yields CASTPSGAGRGNEQFF.

This clonotype was found many times. V gene TRBV20-1 combines with J gene TRBJ2-7; 11 nucleotides agree with TRBD2. V shed 4 bases, J shed 5 bases, and the junction held 13 bases outside the gene matches. The CDR3 covers 16 residues. The germline V gene has CDR1 DFQATT and CDR2 SNEGSKA (reference sequence). The CDR3 reads CSAIDLQLAGVDEQYF. CDR3 DNA sequence: TGCAGTGCTATCGACCTTCAACTAGCGGGAGTTGACGAGCAGTACTTC.

Many counts were recorded for this clonotype. CDR3 loop: CASSFKREGRTDTQYF. Written as DNA, the CDR3 is TGTGCCAGCAGCTTTAAACGGGAGGGCCGCACAGATACGCAGTATTTT. The V gene is TRBV7-2, the J gene TRBJ2-3, with TRBD2 identical over 8 bases. In germline, CDR1 is SGHTA, CDR2 FQGNSA. V was pared by 3 bases and J by 1 base, with 6 bases of the junction left unmatched. The CDR3 has 16 amino acids.

This clonotype was found many times. This chain connects TRBV6-1 to TRBJ1-5, with 7 bases aligning to TRBD1. J lost 7 bases, V lost 8 bases, and 8 bases had no gene match. Germline CDR1 and CDR2: MNHNS and SASEGT. CDR3 size: 13 residues. The CDR3 coding sequence is TGTGCCAGCGGCCGGGACAGCCAACAGCCCCAGCATTTT. Its protein product is CASGRDSQQPQHF.

V is TRBV10-2 and J is TRBJ2-1, with 7 bases aligning to TRBD1. Germline V gene data show CDR1 as WSHSY and CDR2 as SAAADI. Germline trimming cut 6 bases from V and 9 bases from J; bases unmatched to any gene: 5. There are 12 residues in the CDR3. Here the CDR3 DNA reads TGCGCCAGCAGACTACAGGGGCGTGAGCAGTTCTTC. As protein: CASRLQGREQFF.

This clonotype appeared many times. The rearrangement joins TRBV6-1 to TRBJ1-5, with a tentative D call TRBD1 (6 bases). There are 13 residues in the CDR3. V was cut by 5 bases and J by 7 bases, with 12 bases left in between. CDR1 is MNHNS, CDR2 SASEGT, per germline. The CDR3 DNA reads TGTGCCAGCAGTCGGGGGGGGGCCCAGCCCCAGCATTTT. Translating it yields CASSRGGAQPQHF.

This clonotype was counted ten times or more. The chain is built from TRBV7-8 and TRBJ2-3; D not certain. Trimming cost V 6 bases and J 4 bases, with 8 bases left between them. CDR1 is SGHVS, CDR2 FQNEAQ, per germline. The CDR3 runs to 12 residues. The CDR3 DNA reads TGTGCCAGCAGTTCGAGGTCAGATACGCAGTATTTT. As protein: CASSSRSDTQYF.

This clonotype has ten or more counts. The chain combines TRBV29-1 with TRBJ1-1; possible D gene TRBD1, 5 bases. Between the trimmed V and J ends, which lost 2 bases and 4 bases, there was a span of 14 bases. This CDR3 is 14 amino acids long. In germline, CDR1 is SQVTM, CDR2 ANQGSEA. Here the CDR3 reads CSVELGDASTEAFF. DNA of the CDR3: TGCAGCGTTGAACTAGGGGATGCGTCCACTGAAGCTTTCTTT.

This clonotype has only a few counts. The chain joins TRBV20-1 to TRBJ2-1; D gene ambiguous. Trimming took 4 bases from V and 4 from J, leaving 8 bases between them. CDR3 length: 12 amino acids. Per the germline V gene, CDR1 is DFQATT and CDR2 is SNEGSKA (reference sequence). This chain's CDR3 is CSAIPAYNEQFF. DNA for the CDR3: TGCAGTGCTATTCCCGCTTACAATGAGCAGTTCTTC.

With regard to this clonotype: A much larger clone is a single base away; this may be a read error. The chain links TRBV29-1 to TRBJ2-7; D not resolved. The CDR3 extends over 13 amino acids. The germline V gene encodes CDR1 SQVTM and CDR2 ANQGSEA. With 3 bases removed from V and 7 bases from J, the gap between germline ends came to 16 bases. This chain's CDR3 is CSVDGSRAEEQYF. CDR3 nucleotide sequence: TGCAGCGTTGATGGTAGCCGGGCTGAGGAGCAGTACTTC.